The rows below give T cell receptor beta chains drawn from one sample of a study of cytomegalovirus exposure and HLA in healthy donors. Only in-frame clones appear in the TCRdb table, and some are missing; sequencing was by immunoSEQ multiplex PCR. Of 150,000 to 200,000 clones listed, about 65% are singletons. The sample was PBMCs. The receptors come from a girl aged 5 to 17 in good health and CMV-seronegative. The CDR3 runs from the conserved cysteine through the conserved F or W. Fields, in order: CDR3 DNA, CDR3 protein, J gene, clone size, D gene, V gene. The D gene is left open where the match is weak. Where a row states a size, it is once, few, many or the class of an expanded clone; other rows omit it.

cdr3_nt: TGTGCCAGCAGCTTGGCCGGGAACTTGAACACTGAAGCTTTCTTT; cdr3_aa: CASSLAGNLNTEAFF; j_call: TRBJ1-1; clone_size: -; d_call: -; v_call: TRBV5-4
cdr3_nt: TGTGCCAGAAGCCCGACAGTACGACAGGGGAGGGTCGCGACTGAAGCTTTCTTT; cdr3_aa: CARSPTVRQGRVATEAFF; j_call: TRBJ1-1; clone_size: -; d_call: TRBD1; v_call: TRBV5-3
cdr3_nt: TGTGCCAGCAGCTTAAGTGCTACCAACACTGAAGCTTTCTTT; cdr3_aa: CASSLSATNTEAFF; j_call: TRBJ1-1; clone_size: -; d_call: -; v_call: TRBV7-9
cdr3_nt: TGTGCCAGCAGCGTAGGCTTTAGCGGGGGCCCCGGGACCGGGGAGCTGTTTTTT; cdr3_aa: CASSVGFSGGPGTGELFF; j_call: TRBJ2-2; clone_size: -; d_call: TRBD2; v_call: TRBV9
cdr3_nt: TGTGCCAGTAGTATAGCGGACAGGGGCGGACTCACCGGGGAGCTGTTTTTT; cdr3_aa: CASSIADRGGLTGELFF; j_call: TRBJ2-2; clone_size: -; d_call: TRBD1; v_call: TRBV19
cdr3_nt: TGTGCCAGCAGCGTAGTAGATGCGGCTAGCGGGGGGAATGAGCAGTTCTTC; cdr3_aa: CASSVVDAASGGNEQFF; j_call: TRBJ2-1; clone_size: -; d_call: TRBD2; v_call: TRBV9
cdr3_nt: TGTGCCAGCAATGCAGGGGTGGCCACTGAAGCTTTCTTT; cdr3_aa: CASNAGVATEAFF; j_call: TRBJ1-1; clone_size: -; d_call: -; v_call: TRBV25-1
cdr3_nt: TGTGCCAGCAGCCCCGGAGGCGGGGCCAATTCACCCCTCCACTTT; cdr3_aa: CASSPGGGANSPLHF; j_call: TRBJ1-6; clone_size: -; d_call: -; v_call: TRBV25-1
cdr3_nt: TGTGCCAGCAGCGTAAGGGACAGCCCACGGCAGTACTTC; cdr3_aa: CASSVRDSPRQYF; j_call: TRBJ2-7; clone_size: -; d_call: TRBD1; v_call: TRBV9
cdr3_nt: TGTGCCAGCAGCCTAGGAGCGGAGCAGCCCCAGCATTTT; cdr3_aa: CASSLGAEQPQHF; j_call: TRBJ1-5; clone_size: few; d_call: -; v_call: TRBV6-1
cdr3_nt: TGCGCCAGCAGCCAAGTCCAGTCTGCCACTGAAGCTTTCTTT; cdr3_aa: CASSQVQSATEAFF; j_call: TRBJ1-1; clone_size: -; d_call: -; v_call: TRBV4-1
cdr3_nt: TGTGCCAGCAGCTTAGGGTCTCAGCTAGGCGGCTACACCTTC; cdr3_aa: CASSLGSQLGGYTF; j_call: TRBJ1-2; clone_size: -; d_call: -; v_call: TRBV7-9
cdr3_nt: TGTGCCAGCAGCGACAATGAGCAGTTCTTC; cdr3_aa: CASSDNEQFF; j_call: TRBJ2-1; clone_size: -; d_call: -; v_call: TRBV6-1
cdr3_nt: TGTGCCAGCAGTGAAGCCGAGTATAGGGAGGGCCTCGCGCACTTT; cdr3_aa: CASSEAEYREGLAHF; j_call: TRBJ1-6; clone_size: -; d_call: -; v_call: TRBV6-1
cdr3_nt: TGTGCCAGCAGCGCCACACCCAGAACAGGAAACACTGAAGCTTTCTTT; cdr3_aa: CASSATPRTGNTEAFF; j_call: TRBJ1-1; clone_size: once; d_call: -; v_call: TRBV9
cdr3_nt: TGTGCCAGCCGACAGGAACCAAATTCACCCCTCCACTTT; cdr3_aa: CASRQEPNSPLHF; j_call: TRBJ1-6; clone_size: -; d_call: -; v_call: TRBV6-5
cdr3_nt: TGTGCCAGCAGTGGACATACTGCGGGGGGGGCCACAGATACGCAGTATTTT; cdr3_aa: CASSGHTAGGATDTQYF; j_call: TRBJ2-3; clone_size: -; d_call: TRBD2; v_call: TRBV2
cdr3_nt: TGCGCCAGCAGCCCGGACAGGCTGAACACTGAAGCTTTCTTT; cdr3_aa: CASSPDRLNTEAFF; j_call: TRBJ1-1; clone_size: -; d_call: TRBD1; v_call: TRBV5-1
cdr3_nt: TGTGCCAGCAGCGTACAGGGCGGGGGGCCGCGAGTTGAGCAGTTCTTC; cdr3_aa: CASSVQGGGPRVEQFF; j_call: TRBJ2-1; clone_size: few; d_call: TRBD2; v_call: TRBV9
cdr3_nt: TGTGCCAGCAGTTACGCAGGGCTGGGCACTGAAGCTTTCTTT; cdr3_aa: CASSYAGLGTEAFF; j_call: TRBJ1-1; clone_size: -; d_call: -; v_call: TRBV6-6
cdr3_nt: TGTGCCAGCAGCCGCCTGGGTGGCGGCGGGGAGCTGTTTTTT; cdr3_aa: CASSRLGGGGELFF; j_call: TRBJ2-2; clone_size: -; d_call: -; v_call: TRBV5-5
cdr3_nt: TGTGCCAGCAGCCCTTCAACCGGGACAGGGTCCGAGCAGTACTTC; cdr3_aa: CASSPSTGTGSEQYF; j_call: TRBJ2-7; clone_size: -; d_call: TRBD1; v_call: TRBV9